This TCR beta chain was recovered during a study of shared clonotypes between healthy human individuals. As originally analysed: Without quality scores, immunoSEQ junctional reads could not be filtered like full-length reads. The repertoire was sequenced with immunoSEQ multiplex PCR; TCRdb's copy has only in-frame clones and lacks some. V, J and clone size are those of that table, while D and trimming were read from the DNA. The profile shows over a million clones, 95% to 97% of them singletons. V dropped 3 bases and J dropped 1; count of bases not matched to a gene: 2. CDR3 size: 15 residues. Germline CDR1 reads SGHAT; CDR2 reads FQNNGV.

The material sequenced was naive CD4+ T cells sorted from blood. Subset reported: CD45RA+ positively selected. The receptor was isolated from a man aged 30 to 39 in good health. The rearrangement links TRBV11-2 to TRBJ1-2; TRBD1 aligns across 10 bases. The DNA of the CDR3 is TGTGCCAGCAGCTTTGGACAGGGGGGTAACTATGGCTACACCTTC. Encoded protein: CASSFGQGGNYGYTF.